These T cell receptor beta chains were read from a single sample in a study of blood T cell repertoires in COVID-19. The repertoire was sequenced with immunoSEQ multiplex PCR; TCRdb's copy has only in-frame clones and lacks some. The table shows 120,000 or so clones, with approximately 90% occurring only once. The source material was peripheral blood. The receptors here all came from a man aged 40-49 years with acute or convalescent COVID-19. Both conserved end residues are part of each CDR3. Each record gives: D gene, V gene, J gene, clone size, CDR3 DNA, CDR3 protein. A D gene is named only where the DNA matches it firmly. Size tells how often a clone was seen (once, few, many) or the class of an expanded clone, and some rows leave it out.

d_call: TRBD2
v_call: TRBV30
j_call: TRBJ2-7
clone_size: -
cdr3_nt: TGTGCCTGGAGTTCCCTTCGGGGGGACGAGCAGTACTTC
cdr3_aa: CAWSSLRGDEQYF

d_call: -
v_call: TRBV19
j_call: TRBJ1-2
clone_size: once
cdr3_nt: TGTGCCAGTAACCCCGGACTCCAACCAAGTCCTAACTATGGCTACACCTTC
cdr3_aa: CASNPGLQPSPNYGYTF

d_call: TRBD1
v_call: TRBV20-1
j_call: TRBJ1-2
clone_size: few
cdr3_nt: TGCAGTGCCACAGGGGGCTATGGCTACACCTTC
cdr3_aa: CSATGGYGYTF

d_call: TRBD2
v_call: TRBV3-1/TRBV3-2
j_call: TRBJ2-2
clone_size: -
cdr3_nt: TGTGCCAGCAGCCTGACTAGCGGAGCGAACACCGGGGAGCTGTTTTTT
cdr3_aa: CASSLTSGANTGELFF

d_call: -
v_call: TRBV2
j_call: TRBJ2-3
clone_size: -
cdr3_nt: TGTGCCAGCAGTGAAGTTCTGTCAGATACGCAGTATTTT
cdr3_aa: CASSEVLSDTQYF

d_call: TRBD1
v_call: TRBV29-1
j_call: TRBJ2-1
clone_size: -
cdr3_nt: TGCAGCGTTAAGCCGGGACAGGGTAACTCCTACAATGAGCAGTTCTTC
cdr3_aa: CSVKPGQGNSYNEQFF

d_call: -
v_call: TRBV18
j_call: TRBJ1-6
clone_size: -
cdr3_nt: TGTGCCAGCTCACCCACCGAGCGCAGACCCCTCCACTTT
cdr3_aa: CASSPTERRPLHF

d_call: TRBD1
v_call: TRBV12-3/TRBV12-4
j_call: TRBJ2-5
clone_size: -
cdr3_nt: TGTGCCAGCAGCCTCAGGGGGGAGACCCAGTACTTC
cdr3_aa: CASSLRGETQYF

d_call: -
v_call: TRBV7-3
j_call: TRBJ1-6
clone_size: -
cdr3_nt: TGTGCCAGCAGCTTCCAGGGATCCAATTCACCCCTCCACTTT
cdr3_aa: CASSFQGSNSPLHF

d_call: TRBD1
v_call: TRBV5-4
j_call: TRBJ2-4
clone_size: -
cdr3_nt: TGTGCCAGCAGCTTGGGACAGGGGGGAAGAGGGAAAAACATTCAGTACTTC
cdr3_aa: CASSLGQGGRGKNIQYF

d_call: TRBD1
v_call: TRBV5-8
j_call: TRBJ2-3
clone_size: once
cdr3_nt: TGTGCCAGCAGCTCAGGACAGGGCGCAGATACGCAGTATTTT
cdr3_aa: CASSSGQGADTQYF

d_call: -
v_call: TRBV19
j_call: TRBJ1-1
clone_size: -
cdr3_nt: TGTGCCAGTCGATATAGGGGGATGAACACTGAAGCTTTCTTT
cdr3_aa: CASRYRGMNTEAFF

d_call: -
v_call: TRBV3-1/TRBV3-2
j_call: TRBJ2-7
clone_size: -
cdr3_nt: TGTGCCAGCAGCCAGGGCCGCCAGAGCTCCTACGAGCAGTACTTC
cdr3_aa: CASSQGRQSSYEQYF

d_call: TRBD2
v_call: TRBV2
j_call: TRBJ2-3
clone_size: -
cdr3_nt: TGTGCCAGCAGGGGACTAGCGGGTTCAGATACGCAGTATTTT
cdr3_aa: CASRGLAGSDTQYF

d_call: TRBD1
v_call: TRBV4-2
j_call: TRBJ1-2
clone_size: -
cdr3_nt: TGTGCCAGCAGCCAAGAAGTAGTGGGACAGGGGAAGTTAAGCGCAAGGGGCTACACCTTC
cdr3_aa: CASSQEVVGQGKLSARGYTF

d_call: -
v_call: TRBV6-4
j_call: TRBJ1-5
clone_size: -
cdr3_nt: TGTGCCAGCAGTGCCGAGGCTACCAATCAGCCCCAGCATTTT
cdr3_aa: CASSAEATNQPQHF

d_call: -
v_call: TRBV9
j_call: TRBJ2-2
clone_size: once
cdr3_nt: TGTGCCAGCAGCGTAGAAGTAGAGAGGGTGAACGGGGAGCTGTTTTTT
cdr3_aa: CASSVEVERVNGELFF

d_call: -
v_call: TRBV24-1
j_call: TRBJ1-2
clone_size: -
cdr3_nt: TGTGCCACCAGTGACCCCCCGCAGTCACCTGGCTACACCTTC
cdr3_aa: CATSDPPQSPGYTF

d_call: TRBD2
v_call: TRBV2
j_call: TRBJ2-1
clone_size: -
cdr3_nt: TGTGCCAGCAGTGAAGAGGGACTAGCGGGAGGGCCAAATGAGCAGTTCTTC
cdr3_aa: CASSEEGLAGGPNEQFF

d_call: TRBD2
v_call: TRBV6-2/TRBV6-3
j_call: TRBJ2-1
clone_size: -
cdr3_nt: TGTGCCAGCAGTTCACTAGCGGGGGTTGGTGAGCAGTTCTTC
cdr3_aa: CASSSLAGVGEQFF

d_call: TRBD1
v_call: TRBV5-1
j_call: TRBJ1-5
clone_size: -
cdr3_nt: TGCGCCAGCAGCTTGGGCGCAGGGGGGCAGCCCCAGCATTTT
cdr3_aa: CASSLGAGGQPQHF

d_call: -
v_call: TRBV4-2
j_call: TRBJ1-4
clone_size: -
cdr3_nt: TGTGCCAGCAGCTTGGGGCAGCCCCAAGGGGAACTGTTTTTT
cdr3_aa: CASSLGQPQGELFF

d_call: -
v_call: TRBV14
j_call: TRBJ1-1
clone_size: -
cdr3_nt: TGTGCCAGCAGCCAAAGGTCAGGACAGTACACAACTGAAGCTTTCTTT
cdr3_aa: CASSQRSGQYTTEAFF

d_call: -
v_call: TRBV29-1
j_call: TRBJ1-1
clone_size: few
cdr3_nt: TGCAGCGTTGAGCTAGAGGCAGGGCGCACTGAAGCTTTCTTT
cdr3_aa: CSVELEAGRTEAFF

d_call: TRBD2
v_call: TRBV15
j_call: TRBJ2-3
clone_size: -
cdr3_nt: TGTGCCACCACTACGACTAGCGGGGTCCCAGATACGCAGTATTTT
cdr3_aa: CATTTTSGVPDTQYF

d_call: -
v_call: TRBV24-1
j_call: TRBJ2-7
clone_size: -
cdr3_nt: TGTGCCACCAGTGCACCGGGAAAGCGGGAGCAGTACTTC
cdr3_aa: CATSAPGKREQYF

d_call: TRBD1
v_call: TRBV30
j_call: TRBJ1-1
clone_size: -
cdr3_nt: TGTGCCTGGAGTTCGGACAGGGGGGCGGCTGAAGCTTTCTTT
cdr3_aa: CAWSSDRGAAEAFF

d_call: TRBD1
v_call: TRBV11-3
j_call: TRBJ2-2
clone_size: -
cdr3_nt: TGTGCCAGCAGCTTCGACAGGGGGGGCACCGGGGAGCTGTTTTTT
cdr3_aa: CASSFDRGGTGELFF

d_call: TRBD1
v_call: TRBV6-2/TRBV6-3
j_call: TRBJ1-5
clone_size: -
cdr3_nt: TGTGCCAGCAGTTACCTTCCCGGAGGGACAGGGTATCAGCCCCAGCATTTT
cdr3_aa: CASSYLPGGTGYQPQHF

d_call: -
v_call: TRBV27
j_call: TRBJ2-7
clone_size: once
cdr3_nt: TGTGCCAGCAGTTTAAACCGGGACAACTACGAGCAGTACTTC
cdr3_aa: CASSLNRDNYEQYF

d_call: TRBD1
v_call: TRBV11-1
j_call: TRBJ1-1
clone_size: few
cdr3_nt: TGTGCCAGCAGCTTCACAGGGGTGTACACTGAAGCTTTCTTT
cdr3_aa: CASSFTGVYTEAFF

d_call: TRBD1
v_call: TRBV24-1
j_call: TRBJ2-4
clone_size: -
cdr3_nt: TGTGCCACCAGTGACTCCGGGACAGGTTTAGCCAAAAACATTCAGTACTTC
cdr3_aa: CATSDSGTGLAKNIQYF

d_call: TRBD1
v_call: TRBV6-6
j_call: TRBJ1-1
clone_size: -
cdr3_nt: TGTGCCAGCAGTCGTCCTCGGACAGGGAGTTTTCTCACTGAAGCTTTCTTT
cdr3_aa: CASSRPRTGSFLTEAFF

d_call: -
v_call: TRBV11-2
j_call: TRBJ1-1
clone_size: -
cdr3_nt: TGTGCCAGCAGCCTCCAACAGGGAATGAACACTGAAGCTTTCTTT
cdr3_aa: CASSLQQGMNTEAFF

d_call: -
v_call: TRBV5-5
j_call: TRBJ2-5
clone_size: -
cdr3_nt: TGTGCCAGCAGCTGGAGGGGGGGAGGCGAGACCCAGTACTTC
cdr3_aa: CASSWRGGGETQYF

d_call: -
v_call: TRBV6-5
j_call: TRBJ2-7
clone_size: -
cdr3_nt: TGTGCCAGCAGCTCCACAGGGACCTACGAGCAGTACTTC
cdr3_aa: CASSSTGTYEQYF

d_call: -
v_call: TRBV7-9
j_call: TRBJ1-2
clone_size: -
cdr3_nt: TGTGCCAGCAGCTTGACCGGGGCGGGGGGCTACACCTTC
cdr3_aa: CASSLTGAGGYTF

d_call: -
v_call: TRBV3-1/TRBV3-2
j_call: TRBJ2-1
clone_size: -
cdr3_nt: TGTGCCAGCAGCCAAGTCGAGGGGGATGAGCAGTTCTTC
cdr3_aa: CASSQVEGDEQFF

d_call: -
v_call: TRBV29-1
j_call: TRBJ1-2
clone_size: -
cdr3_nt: TGCAGCGCCTTGACAGTTTATGGCTACACCTTC
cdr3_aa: CSALTVYGYTF

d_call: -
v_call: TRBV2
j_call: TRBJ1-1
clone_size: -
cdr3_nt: TGTGCCAGCATGCGTGAATTCTTGAACACTGAAGCTTTCTTT
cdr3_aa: CASMREFLNTEAFF

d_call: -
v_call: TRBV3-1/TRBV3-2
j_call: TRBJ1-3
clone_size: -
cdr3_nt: TGTGCCAGCAGCCAATCCCCAGGGGACACCATATATTTT
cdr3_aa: CASSQSPGDTIYF

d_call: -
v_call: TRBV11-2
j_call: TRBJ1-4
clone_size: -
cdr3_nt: TGTGCCAGCAGCAGACAGAGTGGATGGAATGAAAAACTGTTTTTT
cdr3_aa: CASSRQSGWNEKLFF